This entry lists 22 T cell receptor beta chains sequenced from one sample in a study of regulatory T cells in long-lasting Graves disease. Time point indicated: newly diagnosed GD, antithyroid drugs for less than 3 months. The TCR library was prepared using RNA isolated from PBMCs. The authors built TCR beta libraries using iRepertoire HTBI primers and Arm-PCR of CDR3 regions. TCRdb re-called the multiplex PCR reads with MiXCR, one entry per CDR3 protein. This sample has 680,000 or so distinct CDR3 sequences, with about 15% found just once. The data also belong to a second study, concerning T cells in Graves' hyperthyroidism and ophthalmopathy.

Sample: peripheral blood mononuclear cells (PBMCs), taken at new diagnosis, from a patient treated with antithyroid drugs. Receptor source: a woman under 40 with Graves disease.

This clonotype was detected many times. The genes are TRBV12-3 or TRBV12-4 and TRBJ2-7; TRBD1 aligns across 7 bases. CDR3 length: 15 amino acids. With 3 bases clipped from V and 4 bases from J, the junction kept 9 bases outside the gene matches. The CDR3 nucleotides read TGTGCCAGCAGTTTCGGACAGGCGACCTCTTACGAGCAGTACTTC. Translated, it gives CASSFGQATSYEQYF.

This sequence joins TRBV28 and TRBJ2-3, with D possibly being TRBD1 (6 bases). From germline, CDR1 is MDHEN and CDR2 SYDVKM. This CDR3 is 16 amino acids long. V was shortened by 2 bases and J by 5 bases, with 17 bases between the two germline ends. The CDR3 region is CASSLVQGMRGDTQYF. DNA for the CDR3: TGTGCCAGCAGTTTAGTACAGGGCATGAGGGGAGATACGCAGTATTTT.

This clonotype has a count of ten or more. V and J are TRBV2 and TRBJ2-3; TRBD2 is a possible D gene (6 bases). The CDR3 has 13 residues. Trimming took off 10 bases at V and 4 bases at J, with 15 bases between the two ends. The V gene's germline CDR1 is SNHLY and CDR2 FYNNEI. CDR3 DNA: TGTGCCACAAGAGCGGGTCGAGCAGATACGCAGTATTTT. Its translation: CATRAGRADTQYF.

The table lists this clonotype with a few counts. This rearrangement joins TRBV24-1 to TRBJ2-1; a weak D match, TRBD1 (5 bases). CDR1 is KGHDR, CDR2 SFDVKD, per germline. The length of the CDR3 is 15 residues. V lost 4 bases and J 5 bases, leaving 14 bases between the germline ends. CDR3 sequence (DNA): TGTGCCACCAGTGACCGAGACAGAGCCCACAATGAGCAGTTCTTC. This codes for CATSDRDRAHNEQFF.

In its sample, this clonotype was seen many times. CDR3 sequence: CASSGTETSNQPQHF. The DNA for the CDR3 is TGTGCCAGCAGCGGGACGGAGACAAGCAATCAGCCCCAGCATTTT. The chain links TRBV2 to TRBJ1-5; a weak D match, TRBD1 (5 bases). The CDR3 has 15 residues. Germline V gene lookup returns CDR1 SNHLY and CDR2 FYNNEI. The V gene lost 6 bases and the J gene lost 1 base, with 13 bases spanning the gap.

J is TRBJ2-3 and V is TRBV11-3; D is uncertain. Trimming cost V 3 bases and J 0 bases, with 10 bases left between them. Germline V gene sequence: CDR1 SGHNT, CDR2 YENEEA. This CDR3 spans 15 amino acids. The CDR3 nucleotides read TGTGCCAGCAGCTTGGGAATGGGGAGCACAGATACGCAGTATTTT. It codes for CASSLGMGSTDTQYF.

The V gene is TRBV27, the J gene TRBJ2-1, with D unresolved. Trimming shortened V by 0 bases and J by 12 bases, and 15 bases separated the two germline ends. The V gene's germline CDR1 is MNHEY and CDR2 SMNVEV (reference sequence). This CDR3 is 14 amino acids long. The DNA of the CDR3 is TGTGCCAGCAGTTTATCGGATAGGTTCGGTGGGCAGTTCTTC. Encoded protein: CASSLSDRFGGQFF.

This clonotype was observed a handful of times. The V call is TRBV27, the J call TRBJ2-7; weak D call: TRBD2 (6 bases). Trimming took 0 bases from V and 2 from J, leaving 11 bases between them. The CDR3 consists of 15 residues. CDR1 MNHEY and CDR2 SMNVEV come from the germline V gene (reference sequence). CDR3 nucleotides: TGTGCCAGCAGTTTATCTAAGGGACTCACCTACGAGCAGTACTTC. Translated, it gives CASSLSKGLTYEQYF.

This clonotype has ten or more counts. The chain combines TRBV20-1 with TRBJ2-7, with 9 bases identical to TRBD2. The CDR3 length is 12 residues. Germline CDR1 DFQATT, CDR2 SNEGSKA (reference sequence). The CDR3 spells CTTSGPTYEQYF. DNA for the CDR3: TGCACAACTAGCGGGCCGACCTACGAGCAGTACTTC.

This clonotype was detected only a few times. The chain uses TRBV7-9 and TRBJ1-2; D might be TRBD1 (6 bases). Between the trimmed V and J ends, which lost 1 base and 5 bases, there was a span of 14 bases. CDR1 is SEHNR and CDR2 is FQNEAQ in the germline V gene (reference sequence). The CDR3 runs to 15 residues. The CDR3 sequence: CASSLDPTGLYGYTF. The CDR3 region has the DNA TGTGCCAGCAGCTTAGATCCGACAGGCCTGTATGGCTACACCTTC. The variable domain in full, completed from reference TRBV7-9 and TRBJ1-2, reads DTGVSQNPRHKITKRGQNVTFRCDPISEHNRLYWYRQTLGQGPEFLTYFQNEAQLEKSRLLSDRFSAERPKGSFSTLEIQRTEQGDSAMYLCASSLDPTGLYGYTFGSGTRLTVV.

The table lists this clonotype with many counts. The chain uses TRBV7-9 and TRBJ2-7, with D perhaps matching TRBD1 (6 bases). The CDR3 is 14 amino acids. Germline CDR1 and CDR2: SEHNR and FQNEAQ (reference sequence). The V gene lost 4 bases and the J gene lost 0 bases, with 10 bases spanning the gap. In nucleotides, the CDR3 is TGTGCCAGCAGCTGGGGGCAGGCCTCCTACGAGCAGTACTTC. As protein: CASSWGQASYEQYF.

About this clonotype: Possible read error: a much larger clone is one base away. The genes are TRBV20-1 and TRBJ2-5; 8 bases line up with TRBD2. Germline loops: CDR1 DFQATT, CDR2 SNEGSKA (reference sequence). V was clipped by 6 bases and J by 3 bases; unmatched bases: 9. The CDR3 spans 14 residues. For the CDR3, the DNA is TGCAGTGCCCCCGGACTAGCCTTCGAAGAGACCCAGTACTTC. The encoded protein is CSAPGLAFEETQYF.

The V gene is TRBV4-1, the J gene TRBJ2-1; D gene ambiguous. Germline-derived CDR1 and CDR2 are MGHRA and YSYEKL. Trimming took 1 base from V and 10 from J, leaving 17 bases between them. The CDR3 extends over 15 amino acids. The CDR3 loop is CASSQGFSRAFEQFF. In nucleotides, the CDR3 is TGCGCCAGCAGCCAAGGGTTCAGTAGGGCATTCGAGCAGTTCTTC.

The CDR3: CASSQERTLPEEQYF. As DNA, the CDR3 is TGTGCCAGCAGCCAAGAACGGACCCTCCCTGAAGAACAGTACTTC. The V gene is TRBV3-1, the J gene TRBJ2-7; D is undetermined. Per germline, CDR1 LGHDT and CDR2 YNNKEL (reference sequence). V was shortened by 0 bases and J by 10 bases, with 19 bases between the two germline ends. The CDR3 is 15 residues long.

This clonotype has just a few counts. CDR3 sequence: CASSQFGTVQETQYF. CDR3 sequence (DNA): TGTGCCAGCAGCCAATTCGGGACAGTTCAAGAGACCCAGTACTTC. This chain links TRBV14 with TRBJ2-5; 7 positions agree with TRBD1. This CDR3 spans 15 amino acids. V dropped 2 bases and J dropped 2; count of bases not matched to a gene: 5. CDR1 is SGHDN, CDR2 FVKESK, per germline.

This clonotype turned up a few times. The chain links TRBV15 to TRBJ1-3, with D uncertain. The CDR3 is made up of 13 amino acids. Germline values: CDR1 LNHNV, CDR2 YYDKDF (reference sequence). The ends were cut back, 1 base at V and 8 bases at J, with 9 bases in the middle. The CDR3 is CATSRGPADTIYF. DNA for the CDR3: TGTGCCACCAGCAGAGGCCCGGCGGACACCATATATTTT. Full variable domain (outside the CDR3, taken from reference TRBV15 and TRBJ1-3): DAMVIQNPRYQVTQFGKPVTLSCSQTLNHNVMYWYQQKSSQAPKLLFHYYDKDFNNEADTPDNFQSRRPNTSFCFLDIRSPGLGDTAMYLCATSRGPADTIYFGEGSWLTVV.

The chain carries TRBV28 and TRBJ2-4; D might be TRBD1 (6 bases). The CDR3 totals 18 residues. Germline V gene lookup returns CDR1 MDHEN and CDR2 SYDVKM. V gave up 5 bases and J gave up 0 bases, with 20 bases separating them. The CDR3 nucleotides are TGTGCCAGCAGTCCTAGCCCTAGGGGACAATTAGCCAAAAACATTCAGTACTTC. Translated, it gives CASSPSPRGQLAKNIQYF.

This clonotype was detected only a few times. CDR3 sequence reads: CAWSTSRAGARDTQYF. CDR3 nucleotide sequence: TGTGCCTGGAGTACCTCTCGGGCGGGGGCGAGGGATACGCAGTATTTT. The J gene is TRBJ2-3, the V gene TRBV30; the D gene is possibly TRBD2 (7 bases). Germline loops: CDR1 GTSNPN, CDR2 SVGIG (reference sequence). CDR3 size: 16 residues. The V and J ends lost 2 bases and 6 bases respectively, with 21 bases between them.

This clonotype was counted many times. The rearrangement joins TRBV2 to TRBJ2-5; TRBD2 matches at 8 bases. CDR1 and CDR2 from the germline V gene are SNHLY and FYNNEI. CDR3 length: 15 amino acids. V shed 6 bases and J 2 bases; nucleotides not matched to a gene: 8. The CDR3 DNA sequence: TGTGCCAGCAGGAAATACGGACTAGCTCAAGAGACCCAGTACTTC. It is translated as CASRKYGLAQETQYF.

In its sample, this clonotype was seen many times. The CDR3 region is CASSGSGDFLETQYF. The CDR3 coding sequence is TGTGCCAGCAGCGGTAGCGGAGACTTCTTAGAGACCCAGTACTTC. The chain uses TRBV9 and TRBJ2-5; TRBD2 is a possible D gene (6 bases). The ends were cut back, 3 bases at V and 4 bases at J, with 16 bases in the middle. The CDR3 length is 15 residues. Germline V gene data show CDR1 as SGDLS and CDR2 as YYNGEE.

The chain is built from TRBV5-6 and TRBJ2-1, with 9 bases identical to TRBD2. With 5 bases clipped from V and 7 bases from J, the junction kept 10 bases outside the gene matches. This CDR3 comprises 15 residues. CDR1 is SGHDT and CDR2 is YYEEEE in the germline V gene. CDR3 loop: CASRALGAGGNEQFF. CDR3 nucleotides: TGTGCCAGCAGGGCCTTGGGAGCGGGAGGTAATGAGCAGTTCTTC.

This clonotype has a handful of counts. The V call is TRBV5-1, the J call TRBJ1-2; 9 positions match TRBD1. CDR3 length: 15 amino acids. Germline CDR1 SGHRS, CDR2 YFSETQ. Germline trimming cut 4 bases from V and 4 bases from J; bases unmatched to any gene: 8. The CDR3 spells CASSPRTGDPYGYTF. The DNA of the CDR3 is TGCGCCAGCAGCCCCCGGACAGGGGACCCCTATGGCTACACCTTC.